This T cell receptor beta chain was sequenced for a study of cytomegalovirus exposure and HLA in healthy donors. Study overall: In a later analysis, it was reported that the roughly 120 validation repertoires had been produced on the same platform as the 500 to 850 repertoires belonging to the first cohort.

Method: immunoSEQ multiplex PCR; TCRdb's copy keeps in-frame clones and lacks some. Here the sample spans around 250,000 clones, 85% to 90% being singletons. The CDR3 length is 15 residues. The study, taken as a whole, reports: Reports credit the classifier with highly specific, highly sensitive diagnosis of cytomegalovirus status. The investigators catalogued 150 or so TCR beta chains as cytomegalovirus-associated.

Worth noting for this clone: Its matching antigen is unknown.

The V call is TRBV1, the J call TRBJ2-1; the D call in the table, TRBD2, was not verified against the DNA. TRBV1 corresponds to a pseudogene. The receptor's source is a woman between 18 and 30 years old in good health and CMV-seronegative. Sequencing input: PBMCs. CDR3 coding DNA: TGCACCAGCAGCCTATGGGGGGGGGCATACAATGAGCAGTTCTTC. It is translated as CTSSLWGGAYNEQFF.